This TCR beta chain derives from a study of blood T cell repertoires in COVID-19. A Seattle source enrolled patients during active infection and followed them longitudinally. In the source study's methods: By means of reference gene primer amplification, nucleated cell counts were estimated. Libraries were prepared by immunoSEQ multiplex PCR; TCRdb keeps only in-frame clonotypes and omits some of them. Clone size and V and J calls were adopted from that table, with D and trimming inferred from the DNA. The table records roughly 250,000 clones, around 82% of them present only once. Germline-derived CDR1 and CDR2 are LGHDT and YNNKEL (reference sequence). CDR3 length equals 14 residues. Trimming removed 4 bases from V and 10 bases from J, with 14 bases in between.

The sequenced sample was peripheral blood. The receptor's source is a human donor with COVID-19, enrolled during active disease. The donor label of this sample is uncertain. The chain has TRBV3-1 (or the pseudogene TRBV3-2) and TRBJ1-6; D uncertain. The CDR3 loop is CASSPAPRSSPLHF. DNA of the CDR3: TGTGCCAGCAGCCCCGCTCCTAGGTCATCACCCCTCCACTTT.